The 22 T cell receptor beta chains below come from one sample, sequenced in a study of CD8 T cells in Susac syndrome. Roughly 0.5 to 1 ug RNA was reverse transcribed with random hexamers. Each CDR3 protein is one row after TCRdb ran MiXCR on the immunoSEQ multiplex PCR reads. This sample has about 240,000 distinct CDR3 sequences; 96% occur once, and the top ten carry about 0.095%. Sequencing was done on a sample of CD4+ T cells from PBMCs. The receptor set was obtained from a human donor with Susac syndrome.

The chain is built from TRBV30 and TRBJ1-1; unclear D gene. Between the trimmed V and J ends, which lost 0 bases and 0 bases, there was a span of 2 bases. The CDR3 has 12 amino acids. Germline V CDR1 and CDR2: GTSNPN, SVGIG (reference sequence). This CDR3 reads CAWSVMNTEAFF. DNA of the CDR3: TGTGCCTGGAGTGTAATGAACACTGAAGCTTTCTTT.

This CDR3 is CASSGDGSYEQYF. Written as DNA, the CDR3 is TGTGCCAGCAGCGGGGACGGCTCCTACGAGCAGTACTTC. This chain joins TRBV3-1 and TRBJ2-7; D may match TRBD1 or TRBD2 (5 bases each). The CDR3 covers 13 residues. Germline CDR1 reads LGHDT; CDR2 reads YNNKEL (reference sequence). The V and J ends lost 5 bases and 0 bases respectively, with 8 bases between them.

The gene calls are TRBV28 and TRBJ1-1; D gene uncertain. Germline V gene data show CDR1 as MDHEN and CDR2 as SYDVKM. V was pared by 11 bases and J by 4 bases, with 17 bases between. The CDR3 sequence is 13 residues long. CDR3 in DNA: TGTGCCTCCTGTAAACAGTTGAGCACTGAAGCTTTCTTT. Translating it yields CASCKQLSTEAFF.

The CDR3 loop is CSAIRGDLPEQFF. In DNA form, the CDR3 reads TGCAGTGCTATAAGGGGAGACTTACCTGAGCAGTTCTTC. The chain employs TRBV20-1 and TRBJ2-1; either TRBD1 or TRBD2 may fit D (5 bases each). V was clipped by 4 bases and J by 9 bases, with 16 bases between them. Germline V gene sequence: CDR1 DFQATT, CDR2 SNEGSKA (reference sequence). This CDR3 has 13 residues.

The J gene is TRBJ1-1, the V gene TRBV20-1; no clear D gene. This CDR3 is 13 amino acids long. The V gene lost 2 bases and the J gene lost 0 bases, with 7 bases spanning the gap. CDR1 and CDR2 from the germline V gene are DFQATT and SNEGSKA (reference sequence). CDR3 protein: CSARPGMNTEAFF. In nucleotides, the CDR3 is TGCAGTGCTAGACCCGGGATGAACACTGAAGCTTTCTTT.

The chain recombines TRBV12-3 or TRBV12-4 with TRBJ2-4, with D possibly matching TRBD2 (7 bases). The CDR3 is 14 residues long. The V gene lost 5 bases and the J gene lost 6 bases, with 14 bases spanning the gap. This CDR3 is CASSPRGGGNIQYF. CDR3 DNA: TGTGCCAGCAGTCCTAGGGGGGGTGGAAACATTCAGTACTTC.

This chain links TRBV6-2 or TRBV6-3 with TRBJ2-3; the match to TRBD2 covers 7 bases. The junction had 17 bases not matched to a gene; V was cut back by 6 bases and J by 2 bases. This CDR3 has 18 residues. Germline-derived CDR1 and CDR2 are MNHEY and SVGEGT. The CDR3: CASRDGGRAGTFTDTQYF. The CDR3 region has the DNA TGTGCCAGCAGGGATGGGGGTCGAGCGGGGACGTTCACAGATACGCAGTATTTT.

V and J are TRBV30 and TRBJ1-1; no clear D gene. The CDR3 loop spans 14 amino acids. Germline lookup yields CDR1 GTSNPN and CDR2 SVGIG (reference sequence). V lost 2 bases, J lost 5 bases, and 15 bases lay in between. The CDR3 here is CAWSPNTKRTEAFF. As DNA, the CDR3 is TGTGCCTGGAGTCCTAACACGAAGCGGACTGAAGCTTTCTTT.

CDR3 residues: CASSADREENIQYF. DNA of the CDR3: TGTGCCAGCAGTGCGGACAGGGAGGAAAACATTCAGTACTTC. The chain combines TRBV6-5 with TRBJ2-4, with TRBD1 matching over 8 bases. V lost 5 bases and J lost 5; bases outside the gene matches: 5. The CDR3 loop spans 14 amino acids. Germline V gene data show CDR1 as MNHEY and CDR2 as SVGAGI.

The CDR3 loop is CASSTVYEQYF. The CDR3 DNA is TGTGCCAGCAGTACAGTATACGAGCAGTACTTC. The chain has TRBV28 and TRBJ2-7; D gene unclear. This CDR3 has 11 residues. The germline V gene encodes CDR1 MDHEN and CDR2 SYDVKM. Trimming took off 5 bases at V and 4 bases at J, with 6 bases between the two ends.

The chain uses TRBV4-1 and TRBJ1-1, with D unresolved. Trimming cost V 1 base and J 11 bases, with 20 bases left between them. Germline assignment: CDR1 MGHRA and CDR2 YSYEKL. This CDR3 comprises 15 residues. The CDR3 DNA reads TGCGCCAGCAGCCAAGGGTCTGAGAGGAGGGATATGGCTTTCTTT. Translation gives CASSQGSERRDMAFF.

The V call is TRBV5-6, the J call TRBJ2-1, with 10 nucleotides matching TRBD2. Trimming cost V 4 bases and J 10 bases; bases outside gene matches: 11. The CDR3 has 15 residues. Germline V gene data show CDR1 as SGHDT and CDR2 as YYEEEE. The CDR3 loop reads CASSGGTSASTEQFF. Here the CDR3 DNA reads TGTGCCAGCAGCGGCGGGACTAGCGCGAGCACCGAGCAGTTCTTC.

J is TRBJ1-1 and V is TRBV7-6; D is unclear. Per germline, CDR1 SGHVS and CDR2 FNYEAQ. V lost 5 bases and J lost 7, with 14 bases in between. This CDR3 has 13 residues. The CDR3 coding sequence is TGTGCCAGCAGCCCAGGTATAGGGATTGAAGCTTTCTTT. Translated, it gives CASSPGIGIEAFF.

The chain uses TRBV9 and TRBJ1-1; 10 bases are a match to TRBD1. Germline CDR1 SGDLS, CDR2 YYNGEE. The CDR3 extends over 16 amino acids. J lost 0 bases, V lost 4 bases, and 6 bases had no gene match. The CDR3 region has the DNA TGTGCCAGCAGCACCCCGGGACAGGGGATGAACACTGAAGCTTTCTTT. Its translation: CASSTPGQGMNTEAFF.

This CDR3 is CASSVRPGTSYEQYF. In DNA form, the CDR3 reads TGTGCCAGCAGCGTTCGTCCCGGGACTAGCTACGAGCAGTACTTC. The V and J genes are TRBV9 and TRBJ2-7, with 8 nucleotides matching TRBD2. The CDR3 runs to 15 residues. Trimming removed 2 bases from V and 3 bases from J; junction bases left unmatched: 7. Germline CDR1 reads SGDLS; CDR2 reads YYNGEE.

The chain carries TRBV18 and TRBJ1-2; tentative D call: TRBD1 (5 bases). CDR3 length: 13 amino acids. CDR1 KGHSH and CDR2 LQKENI come from the germline V gene. V lost 0 bases and J 12 bases, leaving 14 bases between the germline ends. This chain's CDR3 is CASSPPRGGPDTF. CDR3 nucleotides: TGTGCCAGCTCACCACCGCGGGGCGGTCCGGACACCTTC.

V gene TRBV28 combines with J gene TRBJ2-7; 14 nucleotides align to TRBD2. J was trimmed by 6 bases and V by 6 bases; bases with no gene match: 13. The germline gives CDR1 MDHEN, CDR2 SYDVKM. CDR3 length: 17 amino acids. The CDR3 sequence: CASRTTGTSGSNREQYF. Written as DNA, the CDR3 is TGTGCCAGCAGAACGACCGGGACTAGCGGGAGTAATCGCGAGCAGTACTTC.

The chain carries TRBV3-1 and TRBJ1-4; no firm D call. This CDR3 spans 16 amino acids. CDR1 LGHDT and CDR2 YNNKEL come from the germline V gene (reference sequence). V was trimmed by 3 bases and J by 2 bases, leaving 13 bases between them. CDR3 protein: CASSHRRGRTNEKLFF. The CDR3 DNA reads TGTGCCAGCAGCCACCGCCGGGGAAGGACTAATGAAAAACTGTTTTTT.

The chain carries TRBV29-1 and TRBJ2-3, with D possibly matching TRBD1 (6 bases). The V gene lost 4 bases and the J gene lost 8 bases, with 16 bases spanning the gap. CDR1 is SQVTM, CDR2 ANQGSEA, per germline. This CDR3 comprises 13 residues. In DNA form, the CDR3 reads TGCAGCGTTGCCCCACGGGAAGGGGGTACGCAGTATTTT. Protein product: CSVAPREGGTQYF.

V is TRBV18 and J is TRBJ2-6; D is uncertain. Germline CDR1 is KGHSH and CDR2 is LQKENI. Trimming removed 4 bases at V and 4 bases at J, with 14 bases between. This CDR3 contains 16 residues. Here the CDR3 DNA reads TGTGCCAGCTCACACGGGTTCAGCTCCGGGGCCAACGTCCTGACTTTC. This translates into CASSHGFSSGANVLTF.

The J gene is TRBJ1-1, the V gene TRBV29-1; D remains ambiguous. The germline gives CDR1 SQVTM, CDR2 ANQGSEA. The ends were cut back, 2 bases at V and 8 bases at J, with 15 bases in the middle. There are 13 residues in the CDR3. CDR3 loop: CSVERGGKGEAFF. The CDR3 coding sequence is TGCAGCGTTGAACGGGGAGGTAAGGGAGAAGCTTTCTTT.

V is TRBV11-2 and J is TRBJ2-2; D is undetermined. V lost 2 bases to trimming and J lost 5 bases, with 9 bases between them. Germline V CDR1 and CDR2: SGHAT, FQNNGV. The CDR3 has 14 amino acids. This chain's CDR3 is CASSLLLFTGELFF. CDR3 DNA: TGTGCCAGCAGCTTACTTCTGTTTACCGGGGAGCTGTTTTTT. Full variable domain (outside the CDR3, taken from reference TRBV11-2 and TRBJ2-2): EAGVAQSPRYKIIEKRQSVAFWCNPISGHATLYWYQQILGQGPKLLIQFQNNGVVDDSQLPKDRFSAERLKGVDSTLKIQPAKLEDSAVYLCASSLLLFTGELFFGEGSRLTVL.